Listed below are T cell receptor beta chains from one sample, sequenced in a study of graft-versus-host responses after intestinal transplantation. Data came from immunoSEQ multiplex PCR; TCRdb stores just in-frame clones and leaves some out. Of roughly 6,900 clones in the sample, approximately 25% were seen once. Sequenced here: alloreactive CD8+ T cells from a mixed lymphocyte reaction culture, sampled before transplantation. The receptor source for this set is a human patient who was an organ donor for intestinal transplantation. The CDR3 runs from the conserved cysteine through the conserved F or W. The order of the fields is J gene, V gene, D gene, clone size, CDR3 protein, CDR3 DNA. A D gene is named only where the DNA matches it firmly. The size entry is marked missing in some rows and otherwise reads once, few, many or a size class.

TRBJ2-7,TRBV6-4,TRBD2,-,CASRGLAGYEQYF,TGTGCCAGCAGGGGACTAGCGGGCTACGAGCAGTACTTC
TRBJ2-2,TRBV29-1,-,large,CSVEDTNTGELFF,TGCAGCGTTGAGGACACGAACACCGGGGAGCTGTTTTTT
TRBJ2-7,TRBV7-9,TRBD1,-,CASSLADRGYEQYF,TGTGCCAGCAGCTTAGCTGACAGGGGGTACGAGCAGTACTTC
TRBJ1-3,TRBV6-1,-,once,CASSTVASSGNTIYF,TGTGCCAGCAGCACAGTGGCCAGCTCTGGAAACACCATATATTTT
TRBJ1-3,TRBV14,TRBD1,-,CASSQKQGLSGNTIYF,TGTGCCAGCAGCCAAAAACAGGGGCTCTCTGGAAACACCATATATTTT
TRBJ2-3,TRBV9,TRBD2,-,CASSTLGLAGADTQYF,TGTGCCAGCAGCACTTTGGGACTAGCGGGAGCAGATACGCAGTATTTT
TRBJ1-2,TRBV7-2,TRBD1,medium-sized,CASSLEGASDYGYTF,TGTGCCAGCAGCTTAGAGGGGGCGTCCGACTATGGCTACACCTTC
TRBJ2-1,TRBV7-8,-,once,CASSLVGDEQFF,TGTGCCAGCAGCTTAGTGGGGGATGAGCAGTTCTTC
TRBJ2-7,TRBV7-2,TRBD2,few,CASSPRSGSRNEQYF,TGTGCCAGCAGCCCACGCAGCGGGAGTAGAAACGAGCAGTACTTC
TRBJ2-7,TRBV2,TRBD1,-,CATRVVDKGASYEQYF,TGTGCCACCAGAGTCGTGGACAAGGGGGCTTCCTACGAGCAGTACTTC
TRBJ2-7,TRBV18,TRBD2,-,CASSPLVSSGREYEQYF,TGTGCCAGCTCACCCCTCGTCTCTAGCGGGAGGGAATACGAGCAGTACTTC
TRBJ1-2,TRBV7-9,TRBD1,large,CASGGTEYYGYTF,TGTGCCAGCGGTGGGACAGAATACTATGGCTACACCTTC
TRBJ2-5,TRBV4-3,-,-,CASEGGAGAQETQYF,TGCGCCTCCGAGGGGGGTGCGGGGGCTCAAGAGACCCAGTACTTC
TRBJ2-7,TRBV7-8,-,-,CASSPRVVYEQYF,TGTGCCAGCAGCCCTCGGGTAGTATACGAGCAGTACTTC
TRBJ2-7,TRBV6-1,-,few,CAISEWGGSYSYEQYF,TGTGCCATCAGTGAGTGGGGGGGCTCCTACTCCTACGAGCAGTACTTC
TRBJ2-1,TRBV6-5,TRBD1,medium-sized,CASSPDRVGYNEQFF,TGTGCCAGCAGCCCCGACAGGGTAGGCTACAATGAGCAGTTCTTC
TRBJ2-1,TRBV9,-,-,CASSASKSPHSEQFF,TGTGCCAGCAGCGCCAGCAAGAGTCCCCACAGCGAGCAGTTCTTC
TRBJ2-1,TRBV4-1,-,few,CASSATPLGNEQFF,TGCGCCAGCAGCGCGACCCCCCTAGGCAATGAGCAGTTCTTC
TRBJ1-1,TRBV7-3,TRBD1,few,CASSLYDRGDTEAFF,TGTGCCAGCAGCTTATACGACAGGGGCGACACTGAAGCTTTCTTT
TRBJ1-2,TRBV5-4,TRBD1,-,CASSQTGWDGYTF,TGTGCCAGCAGCCAGACAGGGTGGGATGGCTACACCTTC
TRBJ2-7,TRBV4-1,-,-,CASSQLWTGSSYEQYF,TGCGCCAGCAGCCAACTGTGGACGGGTAGCTCCTACGAGCAGTACTTC
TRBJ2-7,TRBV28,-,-,CASRLKGLQAYEQYF,TGTGCCAGCAGACTCAAGGGGTTACAGGCCTACGAGCAGTACTTC
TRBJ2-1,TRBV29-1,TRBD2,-,CSASGTSGSGINEQFF,TGCAGCGCTTCCGGGACTAGCGGGAGTGGTATCAATGAGCAGTTCTTC
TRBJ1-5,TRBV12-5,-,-,CASGATGQPQHF,TGTGCTAGTGGGGCGACAGGTCAGCCCCAGCATTTT
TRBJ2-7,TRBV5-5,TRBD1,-,CASSLGGTGGYEQYF,TGTGCCAGCAGCTTGGGAGGGACAGGGGGCTACGAGCAGTACTTC
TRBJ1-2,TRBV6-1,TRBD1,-,CASSRDRGVVDGYTF,TGTGCCAGCAGTAGGGACAGGGGGGTTGTTGATGGCTACACCTTC
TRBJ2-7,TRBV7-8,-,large,CASSRQRTGYEQYF,TGTGCCAGCAGCCGTCAAAGGACCGGCTACGAGCAGTACTTC
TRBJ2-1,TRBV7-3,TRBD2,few,CASSLGTSGEGPYNEQFF,TGTGCCAGCAGCTTAGGGACTAGCGGAGAGGGGCCTTACAATGAGCAGTTCTTC
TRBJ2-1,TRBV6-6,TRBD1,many,CASSYSRGRNEQFF,TGTGCCAGCAGTTACTCGAGGGGGCGCAATGAGCAGTTCTTC
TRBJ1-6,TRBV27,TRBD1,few,CASSTGQFNSPLHF,TGTGCCAGCAGTACGGGACAGTTTAATTCACCCCTCCACTTT
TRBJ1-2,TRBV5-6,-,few,CASSLGRWYGYTF,TGTGCCAGCAGCTTGGGACGGTGGTATGGCTACACCTTC
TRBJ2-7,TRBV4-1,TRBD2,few,CASSQDIAGVYEQYF,TGCGCCAGCAGCCAAGATATAGCGGGAGTGTACGAGCAGTACTTC
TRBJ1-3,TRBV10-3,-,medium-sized,CAISAKGPTGNTIYF,TGTGCCATCAGTGCTAAGGGACCCACTGGAAACACCATATATTTT
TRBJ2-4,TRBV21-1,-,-,CASSPHGGVAKNIQYF,TGTGCCAGCAGCCCTCACGGAGGGGTAGCCAAAAACATTCAGTACTTC
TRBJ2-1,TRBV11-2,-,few,CASYNEQFF,TGTGCCAGTTACAATGAGCAGTTCTTC
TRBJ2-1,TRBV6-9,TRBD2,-,CASTWGEGDEQFF,TGTGCCAGCACCTGGGGGGAGGGCGATGAGCAGTTCTTC
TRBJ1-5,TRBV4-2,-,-,CASSQARFLVLFSQPQHF,TGTGCCAGCAGCCAAGCCCGATTCCTGGTCTTATTCAGTCAGCCCCAGCATTTT
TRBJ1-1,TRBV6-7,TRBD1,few,CASSYSTGGTEAFF,TGTGCCAGCAGTTACTCGACAGGGGGCACTGAAGCTTTCTTT
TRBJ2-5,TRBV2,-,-,CASSDFRDSNYETQYF,TGTGCCAGCAGTGACTTCCGGGACTCCAACTATGAGACCCAGTACTTC
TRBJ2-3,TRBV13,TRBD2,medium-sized,CASSWTSGSTDTQYF,TGTGCCAGCAGCTGGACTAGCGGGAGCACAGATACGCAGTATTTT
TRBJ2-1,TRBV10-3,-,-,CATSGDLPNNEQFF,TGTGCCACCAGTGGGGACTTACCCAACAATGAGCAGTTCTTC
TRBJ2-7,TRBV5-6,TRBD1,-,CASSFLGQHEQYF,TGTGCCAGCAGCTTTCTGGGACAGCACGAGCAGTACTTC
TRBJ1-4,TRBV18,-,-,CASSPRQLLNEKLFF,TGTGCCAGCTCACCGCGACAGCTTCTTAATGAAAAACTGTTTTTT
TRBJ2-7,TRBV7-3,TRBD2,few,CASSGTSASSYEQYF,TGTGCCAGCAGCGGGACTAGCGCCAGCTCCTACGAGCAGTACTTC
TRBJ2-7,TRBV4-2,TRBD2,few,CASSPEAGGPDEQYF,TGTGCCAGCAGCCCAGAGGCGGGAGGGCCGGACGAGCAGTACTTC
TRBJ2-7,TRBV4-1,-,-,CASSQEAVSSYEQYF,TGCGCCAGCAGCCAAGAAGCGGTTAGCTCCTACGAGCAGTACTTC
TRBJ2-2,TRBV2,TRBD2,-,CASNEGLAGVVGELFF,TGTGCCAGCAATGAGGGACTAGCGGGAGTTGTCGGGGAGCTGTTTTTT
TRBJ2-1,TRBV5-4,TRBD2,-,CASSFWREVPNEQFF,TGTGCCAGCAGCTTTTGGCGGGAGGTTCCCAATGAGCAGTTCTTC
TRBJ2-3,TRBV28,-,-,CASSFLRGRTDTQYF,TGTGCCAGCAGTTTTCTAAGGGGTCGCACAGATACGCAGTATTTT
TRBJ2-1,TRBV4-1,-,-,CASSQLLVYVISYNEQFF,TGCGCCAGCAGCCAGTTACTAGTCTACGTCATCTCCTACAATGAGCAGTTCTTC
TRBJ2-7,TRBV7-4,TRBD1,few,CASSFLGQHEQYF,TGTGCCAGCAGCTTTCTGGGACAGCACGAGCAGTACTTC
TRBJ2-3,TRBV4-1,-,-,CATRPESTDTQYF,TGTGCCACCCGACCGGAAAGCACAGATACGCAGTATTTT
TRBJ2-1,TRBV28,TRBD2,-,CASSLTASGRGEQFF,TGTGCCAGCAGTTTAACGGCTAGCGGGAGGGGTGAGCAGTTCTTC
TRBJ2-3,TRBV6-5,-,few,CASNRSDTQYF,TGTGCCAGCAATCGGTCAGATACGCAGTATTTT
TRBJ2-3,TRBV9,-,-,CASSVAGSSTDTQYF,TGTGCCAGCAGCGTAGCAGGTTCTAGCACAGATACGCAGTATTTT